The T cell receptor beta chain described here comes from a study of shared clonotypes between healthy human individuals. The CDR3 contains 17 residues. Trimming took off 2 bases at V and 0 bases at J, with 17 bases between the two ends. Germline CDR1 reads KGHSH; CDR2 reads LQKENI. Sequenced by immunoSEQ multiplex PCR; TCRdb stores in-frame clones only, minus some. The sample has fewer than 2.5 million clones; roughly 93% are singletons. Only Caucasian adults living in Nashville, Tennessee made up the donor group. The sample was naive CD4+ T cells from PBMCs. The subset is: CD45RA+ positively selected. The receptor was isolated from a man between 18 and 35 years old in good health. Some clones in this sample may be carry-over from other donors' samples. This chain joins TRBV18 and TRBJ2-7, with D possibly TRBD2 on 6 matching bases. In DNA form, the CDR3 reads TGTGCCAGCTCACCAAGTATCGGGAGAGTGATCTCCTACGAGCAGTACTTC. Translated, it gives CASSPSIGRVISYEQYF.